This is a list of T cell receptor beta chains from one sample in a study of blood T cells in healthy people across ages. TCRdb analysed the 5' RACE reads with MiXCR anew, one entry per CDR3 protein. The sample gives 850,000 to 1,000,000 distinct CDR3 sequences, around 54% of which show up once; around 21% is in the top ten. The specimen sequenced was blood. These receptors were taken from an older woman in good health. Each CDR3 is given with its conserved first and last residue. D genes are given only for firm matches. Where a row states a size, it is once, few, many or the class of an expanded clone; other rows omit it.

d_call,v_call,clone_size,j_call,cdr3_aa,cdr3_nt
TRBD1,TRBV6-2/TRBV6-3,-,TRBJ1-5,CASSYGPGEARGFHQPQHF,TGTGCCAGCAGTTACGGGCCGGGGGAGGCCAGGGGGTTTCATCAGCCCCAGCATTTT
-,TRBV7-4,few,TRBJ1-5,CASSGPTTQPQHF,TGTGCCAGCAGCGGGCCCACCACGCAGCCCCAGCATTTT
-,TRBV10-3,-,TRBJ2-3,CAISALGRSSDTQYF,TGTGCCATCAGTGCTCTAGGGCGTTCGTCAGATACGCAGTATTTT
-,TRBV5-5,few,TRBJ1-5,CASSIQGTAGNQPQHF,TGTGCCAGCAGCATCCAAGGAACAGCGGGCAATCAGCCCCAGCATTTT
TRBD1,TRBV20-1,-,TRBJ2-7,CSAKTHPGQGNYEQYF,TGCAGTGCTAAAACTCATCCGGGACAGGGGAACTACGAGCAGTACTTC
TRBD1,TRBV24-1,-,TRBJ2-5,CTTSPDRVGRETQYF,TGTACCACCAGTCCCGACAGGGTGGGCAGAGAGACCCAGTACTTC
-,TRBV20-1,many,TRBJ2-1,CSARRGDGVNEQFF,TGCAGTGCTAGAAGAGGGGACGGCGTCAATGAGCAGTTCTTC
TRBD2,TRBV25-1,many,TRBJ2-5,CASSENNGRAQETQYF,TGTGCCAGCAGTGAAAATAACGGGAGGGCCCAAGAGACCCAGTACTTC
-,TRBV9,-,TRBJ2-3,CASSPDRSWGPGVGPSTDTQYF,TGTGCCAGCAGCCCAGACCGAAGTTGGGGACCTGGGGTCGGGCCGAGCACAGATACGCAGTATTTT
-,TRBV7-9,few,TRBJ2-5,CASRDDQETQYF,TGTGCCAGCCGGGACGACCAAGAGACCCAGTACTTC
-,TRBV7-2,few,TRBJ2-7,CASSLGTANYEQYF,TGTGCCAGCAGCTTAGGCACAGCTAACTACGAGCAGTACTTC
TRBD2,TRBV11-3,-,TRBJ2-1,CVSSLGLLAGNPRENNEQFF,TGTGTCAGCAGCTTAGGGTTGCTAGCGGGAAATCCTCGGGAAAACAATGAGCAGTTCTTC